The source of this T cell receptor beta chain is a study of blood T cells in healthy people across ages. Germline loops: CDR1 DFQATT, CDR2 SNEGSKA (reference sequence). This CDR3 spans 14 amino acids. Using a J-beta primer mix together with a sample-barcoded 5' primer, a second PCR was run for roughly 7 to 12 cycles. In TCRdb, the 5' RACE reads were re-called with MiXCR into one record per CDR3 protein. Among 1.5 million or so distinct CDR3 sequences listed, roughly 43% were seen once. This TCR derives from a woman aged 18-29 years in good health. What was sequenced was blood. The rearrangement links TRBV20-1 to TRBJ2-4, with D tentatively TRBD2 (6 bases). The J call may be wrong; the DNA end is better matched by TRBJ2-7. The CDR3 protein is CSALTRGSTYEQYF. The CDR3 nucleotides are TGCAGTGCCCTCACTCGGGGGTCCACCTACGAGCAGTACTTC.